The sequence of this T cell receptor beta chain was determined in a study of T cell repertoires in cytomegalovirus infection. Study information: The public TCR beta signatures pointed to both CMV infection and matching HLA type.

Trimming left V 4 bases short and J 3 bases short, with 22 bases between. The CDR3 extends over 17 amino acids. The germline V gene encodes CDR1 SGHRS and CDR2 YFSETQ. Using its own MiXCR run on the reads, TCRdb lists one record per CDR3 protein. The sample lists about 260,000 distinct CDR3 sequences, roughly 13% occurring once. The study's findings and limits: It was HLA-C-restricted CMV-specific TCR beta clonotypes that dominated the response ex vivo. Summed frequency of shared TCR beta families picked out CMV carriers who also had the relevant HLA.

To note about this clonotype: Its antigen remains unidentified.

The receptor's source is a human donor in good health (CMV status not recorded). Some clones in this sample may be carry-over from other donors' samples. The chain is built from TRBV5-1 and TRBJ1-2; weak D call: TRBD1 (6 bases). The sequencing sample was made of PBMCs. CDR3 bases: TGCGCCAGCAGCCCAGGGGCAGTGGGATTTAGAGACTATGGCTACACCTTC. Encoded protein: CASSPGAVGFRDYGYTF.